This TCR beta chain appears in the sequencing data of a study of spatial heterogeneity in lung cancer. Study-wide background: Sequence detection consistently recorded a greater number of beta-chain than alpha-chain sequences. The average count in raw reads for each unique TCR and UMI combination exceeded 8.5 appearances.

There are 11 residues in the CDR3. V lost 2 bases and J 15 bases, leaving 11 bases between the germline ends. The V gene's germline CDR1 is MNHEY and CDR2 SVGEGT. Each molecule of TCR cDNA was tagged with one unique molecular identifier. From the 5' RACE reads, TCRdb called clonotypes with MiXCR, one entry per CDR3 protein. The top ten hold over 40% of the sample, which has about 92,000 distinct CDR3 sequences, 9.5% to 15% seen once. Time point reported: sample taken at primary tumor resection. The study sequenced unsorted whole RNA from tumor, nontumor lung or frozen PBMC. The TCR sequence derives from a male donor with early-stage non-small cell lung cancer. Source: PBMCs, taken at surgery. This chain connects TRBV6-2 or TRBV6-3 to TRBJ2-4; D gene uncertain. The CDR3 DNA is TGTGCCAGCAGTTACGCGGACGTCTGGTACTTC. Translation gives CASSYADVWYF.